Presented here are 27 T cell receptor beta chains from one specimen sequenced in a study of Tregs in tolerant kidney transplant recipients. Assay: immunoSEQ multiplex PCR; the TCRdb copy retains only in-frame clones and omits some. The sample has around 20,000 clones, 75% to 85% seen once; the top ten hold around 2.5%. Sequencing was performed on Tregs from blood. All receptors come from a human donor in good health.

The chain joins TRBV5-4 to TRBJ2-5, with D unclear. Germline V lookup: CDR1 SGHNT, CDR2 YYREEE (reference sequence). CDR3 size: 13 residues. Trimming removed 4 bases from V and 0 bases from J, with 7 bases in between. The CDR3 sequence is CASSPRYQETQYF. In DNA, the CDR3 is TGTGCCAGCAGCCCTAGATACCAAGAGACCCAGTACTTC.

V usage is TRBV4-2 and J usage is TRBJ2-4, with no clear D. Germline V lookup: CDR1 LGHNA, CDR2 YNFKEQ. The CDR3 has 17 amino acids. V dropped 5 bases and J dropped 0 bases, with 17 bases sitting between them. The CDR3 DNA reads TGTGCCAGCAGCTCCCCAGTTAGTAGGCTAGCCAAAAACATTCAGTACTTC. It encodes CASSSPVSRLAKNIQYF.

The rearrangement links TRBV19 to TRBJ2-5, with 7 bases that match TRBD2. CDR1 and CDR2 from the germline V gene are LNHDA and SQIVND (reference sequence). CDR3 length equals 15 residues. J was trimmed by 1 base and V by 5 bases; bases with no gene match: 7. DNA for the CDR3: TGTGCCAGTAGTCTCGGGGGAGGGAGCCAAGAGACCCAGTACTTC. Protein product: CASSLGGGSQETQYF.

This chain joins TRBV7-3 and TRBJ2-1; TRBD1 matches 7 bases. V dropped 5 bases and J dropped 4; count of bases not matched to a gene: 5. CDR1 and CDR2 from the germline V gene are SGHTA and FQGTGA. The CDR3 contains 14 residues. The CDR3 DNA reads as TGTGCCAGCAGCCCTGACAGGGCGTACAATGAGCAGTTCTTC. Translated: CASSPDRAYNEQFF.

The chain couples TRBV30 to TRBJ2-3, with D maybe TRBD2 (7 bases). The CDR3 is 15 amino acids. Germline-derived CDR1 and CDR2 are GTSNPN and SVGIG (reference sequence). The germline V and J ends were trimmed by 3 bases and 2 bases, with 15 bases remaining between them. The CDR3 here is CAWRKAGAVTDTQYF. DNA of the CDR3: TGTGCCTGGAGAAAGGCGGGGGCCGTCACAGATACGCAGTATTTT.

The rearrangement joins TRBV7-3 to TRBJ2-3; perhaps TRBD2 as D (6 bases). The V end was cut by 5 bases, the J end by 2 bases, with 14 bases between. CDR1 and CDR2 (germline): SGHTA, FQGTGA. The CDR3 totals 15 residues. CDR3 sequence reads: CASSPLGGTTDTQYF. CDR3 DNA: TGTGCCAGCAGCCCCCTCGGGGGAACCACAGATACGCAGTATTTT.

The gene calls are TRBV6-5 and TRBJ1-1; D gene ambiguous. The V and J ends lost 2 bases and 4 bases respectively, with 11 bases between them. The V gene's germline CDR1 is MNHEY and CDR2 SVGAGI. CDR3 size: 14 residues. The CDR3: CASSYRTGITEAFF. CDR3 nucleotides: TGTGCCAGCAGTTACCGGACGGGGATCACTGAAGCTTTCTTT.

The count of this clone is one. The rearrangement links TRBV5-4 to TRBJ1-3; D may be TRBD1 (5 bases). Germline V gene lookup returns CDR1 SGHNT and CDR2 YYREEE (reference sequence). Trimming took off 9 bases at V and 0 bases at J, with 13 bases between the two ends. This CDR3 comprises 14 residues. The CDR3 region is CANPQEPSGNTIYF. In DNA, the CDR3 is TGTGCCAACCCACAGGAGCCCTCTGGAAACACCATATATTTT.

The CDR3 spells CASRGNEQFF. CDR3 DNA sequence: TGTGCCAGTAGGGGGAATGAGCAGTTCTTC. The chain has TRBV2 and TRBJ2-1; weak D call: TRBD1 (6 bases). Germline CDR1 SNHLY, CDR2 FYNNEI. V lost 9 bases and J 7 bases, leaving 7 bases between the germline ends. The CDR3 loop spans 10 amino acids.

The CDR3, as DNA: TGCGCCAGCAGCTTCAAGGATTTTAACTATGGCTACACCTTC. Amino acids: CASSFKDFNYGYTF. This chain joins TRBV5-1 and TRBJ1-2; D not resolved. This CDR3 contains 14 residues. V was cut by 2 bases and J by 1 base, with 9 bases left in between. From germline, CDR1 is SGHRS and CDR2 YFSETQ.

This chain uses TRBV9 with TRBJ1-2; 9 bases match TRBD1. CDR3 length equals 14 residues. Germline V gene lookup returns CDR1 SGDLS and CDR2 YYNGEE. Trimming cost V 0 bases and J 5 bases; bases outside gene matches: 2. CDR3 sequence: CASSVGDRAYGYTF. The CDR3 nucleotides read TGTGCCAGCAGCGTAGGGGACAGGGCTTATGGCTACACCTTC.

J is TRBJ1-1 and V is TRBV19; the D gene is possibly TRBD1 (6 bases). Germline loops: CDR1 LNHDA, CDR2 SQIVND (reference sequence). The CDR3 covers 14 residues. V lost 6 bases and J lost 2, with 13 bases in between. The CDR3 DNA sequence: TGTGCCAGTAGAAGACAGGTGAGAAACACTGAAGCTTTCTTT. Protein: CASRRQVRNTEAFF.

Notes on this clone: A junction end diverges from the germline sequence, so it may reflect a read error. The chain employs TRBV7-9 and TRBJ2-1; D remains unclear. This CDR3 is 13 amino acids long. CDR1 and CDR2 from the germline V gene are SEHNR and FQNEAQ (reference sequence). The CDR3 protein is CASTRSSYNEQFF. The CDR3 nucleotides read TGTGCAAGCACCCGAAGCTCCTACAATGAGCAGTTCTTC.

This rearrangement joins TRBV7-2 to TRBJ1-2; possible D gene TRBD1, 6 bases. There are 11 residues in the CDR3. V was pared by 5 bases and J by 7 bases, with 8 bases between. From germline, CDR1 is SGHTA and CDR2 FQGNSA. In nucleotides, the CDR3 is TGTGCCAGCAGCCCGGACAGTGGCTACACCTTC. Amino acid sequence: CASSPDSGYTF.

The gene calls are TRBV29-1 and TRBJ1-4; possible D gene TRBD1, 6 bases. Germline lookup yields CDR1 SQVTM and CDR2 ANQGSEA. Trimming pared 7 bases from V and 4 bases from J, leaving 16 bases between. CDR3 length equals 14 residues. The CDR3 DNA is TGCAGCGCCGACGGCGGGACAAGTAATGAAAAACTGTTTTTT. It specifies CSADGGTSNEKLFF. Combining the CDR3 with reference TRBV29-1 and TRBJ1-4 gives the whole variable domain SAVISQKPSRDICQRGTSLTIQCQVDSQVTMMFWYRQQPGQSLTLIATANQGSEATYESGFVIDKFPISRPNLTFSTLTVSNMSPEDSSIYLCSADGGTSNEKLFFGSGTQLSVL.

V and J are TRBV19 and TRBJ1-3; D not resolved. The germline V gene encodes CDR1 LNHDA and CDR2 SQIVND (reference sequence). Trimming removed 7 bases from V and 0 bases from J, with 19 bases in between. CDR3 length: 17 residues. In DNA form, the CDR3 reads TGTGCCAGTACCAAGACGGGAGGGAAAGCCTCTGGAAACACCATATATTTT. Its protein product is CASTKTGGKASGNTIYF. Full variable domain (outside the CDR3, taken from reference TRBV19 and TRBJ1-3): DGGITQSPKYLFRKEGQNVTLSCEQNLNHDAMYWYRQDPGQGLRLIYYSQIVNDFQKGDIAEGYSVSREKKESFPLTVTSAQKNPTAFYLCASTKTGGKASGNTIYFGEGSWLTVV.

This clone was seen only once. The J gene is TRBJ2-1, the V gene TRBV7-2, with unresolved D. Germline V gene data show CDR1 as SGHTA and CDR2 as FQGNSA. There are 12 residues in the CDR3. The V and J ends lost 5 bases and 4 bases respectively, with 6 bases between them. The CDR3 DNA is TGTGCCAGCAGCCTAACTTACAATGAGCAGTTCTTC. Its translation is CASSLTYNEQFF. The whole variable domain, remainder taken from reference TRBV7-2 and TRBJ2-1, is GAGVSQSPSNKVTEKGKDVELRCDPISGHTALYWYRQSLGQGLEFLIYFQGNSAPDKSGLPSDRFSAERTGGSVSTLTIQRTQQEDSAVYLCASSLTYNEQFFGPGTRLTVL.

The gene calls are TRBV4-3 and TRBJ1-4; D uncertain. The germline CDR1 and CDR2 sequences are LGHNA and YSLEER. V shed 4 bases and J shed 8 bases, with 29 bases lying between them. The CDR3 runs 19 residues. The CDR3 here is CASSLSIGRGTGRDEKLFF. In DNA form, the CDR3 reads TGCGCCAGCAGCCTATCAATCGGGCGGGGAACGGGTCGCGACGAAAAACTGTTTTTT.

The table lists this clone with a few counts. The chain has TRBV7-6 and TRBJ2-3; 9 bases align to TRBD2. Germline CDR1 reads SGHVS; CDR2 reads FNYEAQ. The CDR3 consists of 15 residues. Trimming removed 6 bases from V and 5 bases from J; junction bases left unmatched: 9. The chain's CDR3 is CASRYGTSQGDTQYF. CDR3 nucleotides: TGTGCCAGCAGGTACGGGACTAGCCAAGGAGATACGCAGTATTTT.

The chain links TRBV6-5 to TRBJ2-7; TRBD1 is a possible D gene (6 bases). The CDR3 sequence is 13 residues long. Germline V gene sequence: CDR1 MNHEY, CDR2 SVGAGI. Trimming pared 10 bases from V and 0 bases from J, leaving 13 bases between. The CDR3 DNA reads TGTGCCACCCAGGGGTCGGGCTCCTACGAGCAGTACTTC. Amino acid sequence: CATQGSGSYEQYF.

A remark on this clone: Germline is not matched at one junction end, which may reflect a read error. This sequence joins TRBV4-2 and TRBJ2-7, with TRBD2 matching 10 bases. Germline CDR1 LGHNA, CDR2 YNFKEQ. This CDR3 has 13 residues. The CDR3 sequence is CTSSQGAGGTQYF. CDR3 bases: TGTACCAGCAGCCAAGGAGCGGGAGGGACGCAGTACTTC.

This clone was seen once. The V call is TRBV7-3, the J call TRBJ2-1, with 8 bases aligning to TRBD2. The ends lost 5 bases at V and 0 bases at J; junction bases unmatched: 3. In germline, CDR1 is SGHTA, CDR2 FQGTGA. The CDR3 is 15 residues long. CDR3 sequence reads: CASSALAASYNEQFF. The CDR3 nucleotides are TGTGCCAGCAGCGCACTAGCGGCCTCCTACAATGAGCAGTTCTTC.

J is TRBJ1-1 and V is TRBV7-2; the D is unclear. Between the trimmed V and J ends, which lost 5 bases and 8 bases, there was a span of 15 bases. Germline V lookup: CDR1 SGHTA, CDR2 FQGNSA. The CDR3 is 13 residues long. The CDR3 loop reads CASSPGLLGEAFF. The CDR3 DNA reads as TGTGCCAGCAGCCCCGGCCTGTTGGGGGAAGCTTTCTTT.

This chain uses TRBV19 with TRBJ1-4; the D is unclear. Germline loops: CDR1 LNHDA, CDR2 SQIVND (reference sequence). V lost 7 bases to trimming and J lost 8 bases, with 11 bases between them. This CDR3 has 12 amino acids. CDR3 sequence reads: CASTEGTEKLFF. CDR3 DNA sequence: TGTGCCAGTACGGAGGGTACCGAAAAACTGTTTTTT. The full variable domain, with the rest looked up from reference TRBV19 and TRBJ1-4, is DGGITQSPKYLFRKEGQNVTLSCEQNLNHDAMYWYRQDPGQGLRLIYYSQIVNDFQKGDIAEGYSVSREKKESFPLTVTSAQKNPTAFYLCASTEGTEKLFFGSGTQLSVL.

The chain recombines TRBV7-2 with TRBJ2-3; D possibly corresponds to TRBD2 (5 bases). The CDR3 runs to 14 residues. The germline V and J ends were trimmed by 1 base and 4 bases, with 9 bases remaining between them. In germline, CDR1 is SGHTA, CDR2 FQGNSA. The CDR3: CASSLVEVADTQYF. In DNA form, the CDR3 reads TGTGCCAGCAGCTTAGTGGAGGTTGCAGATACGCAGTATTTT. Supplemented by reference TRBV7-2 and TRBJ2-3, the full variable domain reads GAGVSQSPSNKVTEKGKDVELRCDPISGHTALYWYRQSLGQGLEFLIYFQGNSAPDKSGLPSDRFSAERTGGSVSTLTIQRTQQEDSAVYLCASSLVEVADTQYFGPGTRLTVL.

This clone was observed once. This chain links TRBV27 with TRBJ1-1; D unclear. The CDR3 loop spans 13 amino acids. Trimming removed 6 bases at V and 5 bases at J, with 13 bases between. CDR1 and CDR2 (germline): MNHEY, SMNVEV (reference sequence). CDR3 protein: CASSPGRRTEAFF. The CDR3, as DNA: TGTGCCAGCAGCCCTGGTAGAAGGACTGAAGCTTTCTTT.

The gene calls are TRBV28 and TRBJ1-5; D not resolved. Trimming took 3 bases from V and 9 from J, leaving 12 bases between them. The CDR3 covers 13 residues. The germline CDR1 and CDR2 sequences are MDHEN and SYDVKM. CDR3 sequence (DNA): TGTGCCAGCAGTTTCAACCGGATTGCGCCCCAGCATTTT. Amino acids: CASSFNRIAPQHF.